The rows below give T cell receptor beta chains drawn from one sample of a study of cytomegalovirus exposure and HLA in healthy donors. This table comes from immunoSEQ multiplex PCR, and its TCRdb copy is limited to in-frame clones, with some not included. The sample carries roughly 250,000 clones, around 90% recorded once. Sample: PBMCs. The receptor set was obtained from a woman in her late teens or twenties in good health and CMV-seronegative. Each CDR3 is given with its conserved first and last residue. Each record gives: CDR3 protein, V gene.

CDR3aa: CASSVTGLYGYTF
v_gene: TRBV9

CDR3aa: CASSVGVGTSHQDTEAFF
v_gene: TRBV9

CDR3aa: CASSPTTGATKAFF
v_gene: TRBV18

CDR3aa: CASSAPGQVYNEQFF
v_gene: TRBV5-5

CDR3aa: CASSEEGLAGVEQFF
v_gene: TRBV10-1

CDR3aa: CASSNSDRGLQPQHF
v_gene: TRBV4-1

CDR3aa: CASSLGGENEKLFF
v_gene: TRBV6-5

CDR3aa: CASSQIQAEAFF
v_gene: TRBV14

CDR3aa: CASSSARSDSPLHF
v_gene: TRBV5-1

CDR3aa: CASSIRTSIQETQYF
v_gene: TRBV5-1

CDR3aa: CASSLWDRSDYGYTF
v_gene: TRBV5-5

CDR3aa: CSVPTVDTQYF
v_gene: TRBV29-1

CDR3aa: CASKKRGYQPQHF
v_gene: TRBV28

CDR3aa: CASSSLGGSYEQYF
v_gene: TRBV5-1

CDR3aa: CASSLMGQGNQPQHF
v_gene: TRBV5-4

CDR3aa: CASTPTSGSDTEAFF
v_gene: TRBV9